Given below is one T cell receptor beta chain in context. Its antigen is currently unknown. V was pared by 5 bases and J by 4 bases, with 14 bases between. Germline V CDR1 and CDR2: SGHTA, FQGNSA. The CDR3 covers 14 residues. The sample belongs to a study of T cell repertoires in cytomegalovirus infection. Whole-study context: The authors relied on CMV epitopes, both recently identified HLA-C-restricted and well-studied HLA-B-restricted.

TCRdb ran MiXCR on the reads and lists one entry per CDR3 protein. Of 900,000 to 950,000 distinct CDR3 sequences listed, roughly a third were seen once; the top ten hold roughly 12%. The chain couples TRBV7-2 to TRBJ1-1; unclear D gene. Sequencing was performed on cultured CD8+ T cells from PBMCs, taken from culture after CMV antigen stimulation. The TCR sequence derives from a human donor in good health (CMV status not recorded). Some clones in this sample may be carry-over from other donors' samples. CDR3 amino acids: CASSPSSVGTEAFF. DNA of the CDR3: TGTGCCAGCAGCCCTTCAAGTGTCGGCACTGAAGCTTTCTTT.